This TCR beta chain emerged from a study of T cell clones after liver transplantation. Study-level background: TCRbeta sequencing after a pre-transplant mixed lymphocyte reaction identified graft-donor-reactive clones, later tracked in post-transplant blood. Graft-donor-reactive sequences were compared with third-party-reactive TCRbeta sequences from pre-transplant mixed lymphocyte reactions.

CDR1 and CDR2 (germline): SGHRS, YFSETQ. With 0 bases removed from V and 2 bases from J, the gap between germline ends came to 8 bases. The CDR3 has 15 residues. As concerns this clone: The antigen remains unidentified.

Whole-study findings and limits: Low donor cell numbers restricted donor-reactive repertoire measurement in two subjects.

Sequencing used immunoSEQ multiplex PCR; TCRdb keeps in-frame clones, though not all of them. The table lists about 76,000 clones, over 65% of them singletons, with roughly 3% in the top ten. The origin of this receptor is a human patient who received a liver transplant. The T cells may partly be graft donor cells. The source material was CD4+ T cells from blood, sampled at the 22-month timepoint. The chain is built from TRBV5-1 and TRBJ1-4; the D is unclear. DNA of the CDR3: TGCGCCAGCAGCTTGGCCCTGGGGACTAATGAAAAACTGTTTTTT. Amino acid sequence: CASSLALGTNEKLFF.